Reported below is one T cell receptor (beta chain). Its specific antigen is unknown. The input lacks base qualities; no much larger clone sits a single base away. The data derive from a study of shared T cell receptors in the human thymus (dated by TCRdb to the early 2020s). Context from the whole study: The study examined how self-reactive, shared T-cell receptor alpha chains are generated in the human thymus.

The method behind the library was the immunoSEQ multiplex PCR assay. The source is immuneACCESS, and TCRdb retained only in-frame sequences with V and J called. Part of the clones is not carried over; for the studies checked, unresolved V genes explain less than half of this, and the remainder is unexplained. This sample gives under 700,000 clones in total; about 80% of them show up just once. In total, the top ten clones hold 0.01% to 0.015% of the sample. The germline V gene supplies CDR1 SGHRS and CDR2 YFSETQ. V was cut back by 1 base and J by 5 bases, leaving a gap of 12 bases between them. Taken from cysteine to phenylalanine, the CDR3 has 14 residues. CDR3 DNA is the only sequence kept; it has 42 bases, read in frame from the first base. The data also belong to a second study, concerning human thymus T cells. The second study reports: Immunologically healthy infants undergoing open corrective cardiac surgery for congenital heart defects in Finland were used as donors. Thymus tissue was collected as surgical resects that were removed during corrective cardiac surgery. Both the thymic and the peripheral blood repertoires appeared to show biased V and J gene segment usage. According to the related research, thymic TCR repertoires were highly overlapping among unrelated individuals. The study used under 10 infant thymus samples plus four related peripheral blood samples to characterize TCR alpha and beta repertoires. Donor ages ranging from about 7 to 250 days were recorded, and a handful of male and two female infants were included in the cohort. Thymocytes were mechanically released from the tissue and were stored as pellets of 10-30 million cells at -70 degrees C. A QIAsymphony instrument was used to extract genomic DNA from frozen cell pellets. The immunoSEQ multiplex PCR assay was used to amplify the TCRB and TCRAD loci from a standardized quantity of quality-controlled genomic DNA. The V(D)J region was spanned by amplicons of a length sufficient to cover the CDR3 and to identify V and J genes. Amplicon sequencing was performed on an Illumina platform through the commercial immunoSEQ service. Primer bias and sequencing errors were corrected using previously described methods, and TCRAD and TCRB definitions followed the IMGT database. immunoSEQ Analyzer 3.0 and VDJTools were used for repertoire analysis, which covered basic statistics, V/J segment usage, diversity estimates, rarefaction and pairwise overlap. Diversity was estimated with Chao1, ChaoE, Efron-Thisted, Shannon and inverse Simpson indices, and also on datasets down-sampled to the smallest sample. For repertoire overlap, CDR3 nucleotide sequence, V gene and J gene had to match strictly, and clustering was done by Jaccard-based multidimensional scaling. On average, roughly 850,000 unique TCRB clonotypes were obtained from thymus samples, compared with about 84,000 from blood samples.

The V gene is TRBV5-1 and the J gene is TRBJ1-1; no D gene can be assigned with confidence. Material: thymocytes. The sequence derives from a boy younger than two with a congenital heart defect. Donor details come from another sample of the same person, matched by shared clones. The DNA sequence reads TGCGCCAGCAGCTTGTTGGCCGGGGAGACTGAAGCTTTCTTT. The translation is CASSLLAGETEAFF. Here the CDR3 is joined to the reference TRBV5-1 and TRBJ1-1 genes, and the full variable domain is: KAGVTQTPRYLIKTRGQQVTLSCSPISGHRSVSWYQQTPGQGLQFLFEYFSETQRNKGNFPGRFSGRQFSNSRSEMNVSTLELGDSALYLCASSLLAGETEAFFGQGTRLTVV.